These 26 T cell receptor beta chains were all obtained from the same sample, sequenced in a study of T cell repertoires in cytomegalovirus infection (dated by TCRdb to about 2019). The run used an Illumina HiSeq 1500. The public reads were reprocessed in TCRdb via fastp at Q25 and MiXCR, keeping in-frame beta chains. CDR3 protein duplicates are merged, each entry listing the most common genes and DNA. In all, the sample holds 700,000 to 850,000 distinct CDR3 sequences, and around a third of those were seen once. The top ten constitute around 12% of the sample. These receptors lack a known antigen. The treatment or condition label, as the study defines it: in vitro stimulation with specific CMV peptide epitopes to enrich CMV-specific T cells. Here the sequenced sample was cultured CD8+ T cells from PBMCs, taken from culture after CMV antigen stimulation. These receptors were obtained from a human donor in good health (CMV status not recorded). Some clones in this sample may be carry-over from other donors' samples.

The chain combines TRBV7-3 with TRBJ2-6; 8 bases match TRBD1. Trimming removed 5 bases from V and 0 bases from J; junction bases left unmatched: 6. This CDR3 contains 17 residues. Germline CDR1 SGHTA, CDR2 FQGTGA. As DNA, the CDR3 is TGTGCCAGCAGCAAGTGGGACAGGAGCTCTGGGGCCAACGTCCTGACTTTC. It specifies CASSKWDRSSGANVLTF.

In its sample, this clonotype was seen many times. The chain uses TRBV7-8 and TRBJ1-1; 8 positions agree with TRBD1. The trim removed 5 bases at V and 2 bases at J, leaving 22 bases unmatched. Germline CDR1 and CDR2: SGHVS and FQNEAQ. This CDR3 comprises 20 residues. The chain's CDR3 is CASSDSRGPTPLTPNTEAFF. CDR3 DNA sequence: TGTGCCAGCAGCGACTCCAGGGGGCCCACCCCCCTAACCCCTAACACTGAAGCTTTCTTT.

This chain connects TRBV19 to TRBJ1-2, with a weak D call TRBD1 (6 bases). The CDR3 is 14 residues long. Trimming took off 3 bases at V and 3 bases at J, with 11 bases between the two ends. Per germline, CDR1 LNHDA and CDR2 SQIVND (reference sequence). CDR3 in amino acids: CASSIGGLDYGYTF. The CDR3 bases are TGTGCCAGTAGTATCGGGGGGCTCGACTATGGCTACACCTTC.

CDR3 protein: CASSGWGPELQETQYF. CDR3 coding DNA: TGTGCCAGCAGCGGGTGGGGGCCCGAACTACAAGAGACCCAGTACTTC. This chain uses TRBV6-6 with TRBJ2-5; D perhaps matches TRBD1 (6 bases). This CDR3 region has 16 residues. Germline V CDR1 and CDR2: MNHNY, SVGAGI (reference sequence). Trimming cost V 6 bases and J 2 bases, with 19 bases left between them.

The V call is TRBV6-5, the J call TRBJ2-6; no firm D call. There are 13 residues in the CDR3. V was shortened by 7 bases and J by 0 bases, with 4 bases between the two germline ends. The germline V gene encodes CDR1 MNHEY and CDR2 SVGAGI. CDR3 region: CASTISGANVLTF. The CDR3 DNA is TGTGCCAGCACCATCTCTGGGGCCAACGTCCTGACTTTC.

Only a few counts were recorded for this clonotype. The rearrangement uses TRBV12-3 or TRBV12-4 and TRBJ1-1; D is undetermined. This CDR3 is built from 12 residues. The germline V and J ends were trimmed by 5 bases and 8 bases, with 12 bases remaining between them. CDR3 sequence: CASSLLFREAFF. CDR3 nucleotides: TGTGCCAGCAGTCTTCTGTTCAGGGAAGCTTTCTTT.

The chain is built from TRBV5-4 and TRBJ2-3; maybe TRBD2 (7 bases). V was trimmed by 6 bases and J by 9 bases, leaving 23 bases between them. The CDR3 totals 15 residues. Germline CDR1 SGHNT, CDR2 YYREEE (reference sequence). The CDR3 loop is CASKDLGGAGWTQYF. CDR3 nucleotides: TGTGCCAGCAAAGATCTGGGGGGGGCCGGTTGGACGCAGTATTTT.

This clonotype was picked up a small number of times. The rearrangement uses TRBV7-9 and TRBJ2-1; D possibly corresponds to TRBD1 (6 bases). The V gene lost 5 bases and the J gene lost 1 base, with 12 bases spanning the gap. Germline loops: CDR1 SEHNR, CDR2 FQNEAQ (reference sequence). This CDR3 comprises 15 residues. The DNA of the CDR3 is TGTGCCAGCAGCCGCCCCGGGACATCCTACAATGAGCAGTTCTTC. Translated: CASSRPGTSYNEQFF.

To note about this clonotype: A junction end diverges from the germline sequence, so it may reflect a read error. The CDR3 here is CASSFLPGLAGDNTGELFF. CDR3 in DNA: TGTGCTAGCAGCTTCCTTCCGGGACTAGCGGGGGATAACACCGGGGAGCTGTTTTTT. The chain combines TRBV7-7 with TRBJ2-2, with TRBD2 matching 14 bases. CDR1 and CDR2 from the germline V gene are SSHAT and FNYEAQ (reference sequence). This CDR3 spans 19 amino acids.

This clonotype was recorded a few times. The V call is TRBV27, the J call TRBJ2-2; D is unclear. Germline-derived CDR1 and CDR2 are MNHEY and SMNVEV (reference sequence). Trimming stripped 0 bases from V and 2 bases from J, with 19 bases between. There are 19 residues in the CDR3. CDR3 in amino acids: CASSLSIPTLGYNTGELFF. Written as DNA, the CDR3 is TGTGCCAGCAGTTTATCCATACCGACCCTGGGGTATAACACCGGGGAGCTGTTTTTT.

V usage is TRBV27 and J usage is TRBJ1-1, with no clear D. Germline-derived CDR1 and CDR2 are MNHEY and SMNVEV (reference sequence). The CDR3 totals 14 residues. The ends were cut back, 4 bases at V and 3 bases at J, with 12 bases in the middle. The CDR3 region is CASSSTVSYTEAFF. The CDR3 DNA reads TGTGCCAGCAGTTCCACAGTGTCATACACTGAAGCTTTCTTT.

The genes are TRBV27 and TRBJ1-1; D might be TRBD1 (6 bases). Germline loops: CDR1 MNHEY, CDR2 SMNVEV (reference sequence). V was cut by 6 bases and J by 1 base, with 12 bases left in between. The CDR3 is made up of 14 amino acids. For the CDR3, the DNA is TGTGCCAGCAGGCTCATAGGGGGGAACACTGAAGCTTTCTTT. Amino acid sequence: CASRLIGGNTEAFF.

The rearrangement uses TRBV19 and TRBJ1-5, with D perhaps matching TRBD1 (5 bases). The CDR3 length is 13 residues. V dropped 9 bases and J dropped 2 bases, with 11 bases sitting between them. The germline gives CDR1 LNHDA, CDR2 SQIVND (reference sequence). The CDR3 reads CASGGLGNQPQHF. The CDR3 DNA is TGTGCCAGCGGGGGATTGGGCAATCAGCCCCAGCATTTT.

This chain uses TRBV4-2 with TRBJ2-2; no definite D call. V was pared by 1 base and J by 2 bases, with 8 bases between. The V gene's germline CDR1 is LGHNA and CDR2 YNFKEQ. The CDR3 consists of 15 residues. CDR3 DNA: TGTGCCAGCAGCCAAGTAGGCCAAAACACCGGGGAGCTGTTTTTT. It encodes CASSQVGQNTGELFF.

This clonotype occurred a few times. The chain is built from TRBV20-1 and TRBJ2-7; a weak D match, TRBD2 (5 bases). V was shortened by 0 bases and J by 2 bases, with 14 bases between the two germline ends. CDR1 and CDR2 (germline): DFQATT, SNEGSKA (reference sequence). The CDR3 has 15 amino acids. This chain's CDR3 is CSARDLRAFPYEQYF. The DNA of the CDR3 is TGCAGTGCTAGAGATCTGAGGGCATTTCCCTACGAGCAGTACTTC.

This clonotype has a count of ten or more. This chain joins TRBV7-2 and TRBJ2-7; D is unresolved. Germline V gene sequence: CDR1 SGHTA, CDR2 FQGNSA. Trimming stripped 1 base from V and 2 bases from J, with 9 bases between. This CDR3 contains 14 residues. DNA of the CDR3: TGTGCCAGCAGCTTAGTAGGGAAAACCTACGAGCAGTACTTC. It codes for CASSLVGKTYEQYF.

This clonotype was recorded at least ten times. This chain links TRBV7-9 with TRBJ1-6; the D is unclear. The length of the CDR3 is 15 residues. Per the germline V gene, CDR1 is SEHNR and CDR2 is FQNEAQ (reference sequence). Trimming took 5 bases from V and 7 from J, leaving 15 bases between them. The CDR3 DNA sequence: TGTGCCAGCAGCGCAATGTTGCCGAGCAATTCACCCCTCCACTTT. This translates into CASSAMLPSNSPLHF.

This rearrangement joins TRBV6-5 to TRBJ2-3, with D maybe TRBD1 (5 bases). Looked up from germline, CDR1 is MNHEY and CDR2 is SVGAGI. The V end was cut by 6 bases, the J end by 1 base, with 14 bases between. The CDR3 has 15 residues. The CDR3: CASSDKGSRTDTQYF. DNA of the CDR3: TGTGCCAGCAGCGACAAGGGGTCACGCACAGATACGCAGTATTTT.

The rearrangement uses TRBV5-1 and TRBJ2-7; TRBD1 might be the D (5 bases). Germline CDR1 SGHRS, CDR2 YFSETQ. The CDR3 is made up of 15 amino acids. The V end was cut by 0 bases, the J end by 2 bases, with 12 bases between. CDR3 nucleotides: TGCGCCAGCAGCTTGGGAGTAGGGGAACCCTACGAGCAGTACTTC. Amino acids: CASSLGVGEPYEQYF. Looking up the rest from reference TRBV5-1 and TRBJ2-7 gives the full variable domain: KAGVTQTPRYLIKTRGQQVTLSCSPISGHRSVSWYQQTPGQGLQFLFEYFSETQRNKGNFPGRFSGRQFSNSRSEMNVSTLELGDSALYLCASSLGVGEPYEQYFGPGTRLTVT.

This chain uses TRBV12-3 or TRBV12-4 with TRBJ2-7; unclear D gene. V lost 2 bases and J lost 2, with 10 bases in between. This CDR3 has 14 residues. The CDR3 reads CASSLSPTAYEQYV. Here the CDR3 DNA reads TGTGCCAGCAGTTTATCGCCCACCGCCTACGAGCAGTACGTC.

The chain links TRBV6-2 or TRBV6-3 to TRBJ1-1; 7 bases are a match to TRBD1. This CDR3 contains 20 residues. V shed 2 bases, J shed 1 base, and the junction held 19 bases outside the gene matches. CDR1 and CDR2 (germline): MNHEY, SVGEGT. CDR3 sequence: CASSYLHPGTAIPSNTEAFF. The CDR3 nucleotides are TGTGCCAGCAGTTACCTCCACCCCGGGACAGCTATACCTTCGAACACTGAAGCTTTCTTT.

This clonotype was seen only a few times. The chain employs TRBV19 and TRBJ1-3; D ambiguous. CDR1 is LNHDA and CDR2 is SQIVND in the germline V gene (reference sequence). V lost 3 bases to trimming and J lost 0 bases, with 18 bases between them. This CDR3 is 18 amino acids long. The CDR3 loop is CASSIDAGVTFSGNTIYF. The DNA of the CDR3 is TGTGCCAGTAGTATTGATGCAGGAGTCACCTTCTCTGGAAACACCATATATTTT.

On this clonotype itself: The germline gene is not matched at one end of the junction; a read error may be the cause. The chain recombines TRBV7-6 with TRBJ1-1; unclear D gene. The CDR3 consists of 15 residues. Germline V gene data show CDR1 as SGHVS and CDR2 as FNYEAQ. The CDR3 loop reads CVSSPGPEETTEAFF. The CDR3 DNA follows: TGTGTCAGCAGCCCCGGGCCGGAGGAGACCACTGAAGCTTTCTTT.

The gene calls are TRBV5-1 and TRBJ2-7; possibly TRBD1 for D (6 bases). The germline CDR1 and CDR2 sequences are SGHRS and YFSETQ. There are 16 residues in the CDR3. V dropped 4 bases and J dropped 3 bases, with 20 bases sitting between them. The CDR3 region is CASSKDRQDPFYEQYF. DNA for the CDR3: TGCGCCAGCAGCAAGGACAGACAGGACCCCTTCTACGAGCAGTACTTC.

V and J are TRBV20-1 and TRBJ2-5, with 10 bases that match TRBD1. V shed 2 bases, J shed 5 bases, and the junction held 5 bases outside the gene matches. Germline CDR1 is DFQATT and CDR2 is SNEGSKA (reference sequence). The CDR3 has 14 residues. The CDR3 reads CSARTGTGVETQYF. CDR3 sequence (DNA): TGCAGTGCTAGAACCGGGACAGGGGTCGAGACCCAGTACTTC.

This clonotype was recorded once. The rearrangement uses TRBV25-1 and TRBJ1-6, with D tentatively TRBD1 (6 bases). V was trimmed by 7 bases and J by 8 bases, leaving 15 bases between them. The CDR3 length is 14 residues. Looked up from germline, CDR1 is MGHDK and CDR2 is SYGVNS. The DNA for the CDR3 is TGTGCCAGCACTAGGGGACACTGGGATTCACCCCTCCACTTT. This codes for CASTRGHWDSPLHF.